These T cell receptor beta chains were read from a single sample in a study of cytomegalovirus exposure and HLA in healthy donors. Data came from immunoSEQ multiplex PCR; TCRdb stores just in-frame clones and leaves some out. Here the sample spans 150,000 or so clones, just under 75% being singletons. The specimen was PBMCs. The receptors shown here come from a woman between 18 and 30 years old in good health and CMV-seronegative. Both conserved end residues are part of each CDR3. Each record gives: CDR3 protein, CDR3 DNA, J gene, V gene, D gene, clone size. A D gene is named only where the DNA matches it firmly. Size is stated for part of the rows, as once, few or many counts, or as a class when the clone is expanded.

CDR3: CASTTGGGYGYTF
DNA: TGTGCCAGCACGACAGGGGGCGGCTATGGCTACACCTTC
J: TRBJ1-2
V: TRBV19
D: TRBD1
size: -

CDR3: CASSFSGVTEAFF
DNA: TGTGCCAGCAGCTTTTCAGGGGTGACTGAAGCTTTCTTT
J: TRBJ1-1
V: TRBV7-2
D: -
size: few

CDR3: CASSLGAINDEQFF
DNA: TGTGCCAGCAGCCTCGGTGCAATAAATGATGAGCAGTTCTTC
J: TRBJ2-1
V: TRBV5-8
D: -
size: -

CDR3: CASSPRPQETQYF
DNA: TGTGCCAGCAGCCCCCGTCCGCAAGAGACCCAGTACTTC
J: TRBJ2-5
V: TRBV13
D: -
size: -

CDR3: CASSLEAAGFNEQFF
DNA: TGTGCCAGCAGCTTAGAGGCGGCGGGGTTCAATGAGCAGTTCTTC
J: TRBJ2-1
V: TRBV7-9
D: -
size: few

CDR3: CAISDVGTGVEKLFF
DNA: TGTGCCATCAGTGACGTGGGGACAGGGGTCGAAAAACTGTTTTTT
J: TRBJ1-4
V: TRBV10-3
D: TRBD1
size: -

CDR3: CASSLDPSGQGNTEAFF
DNA: TGTGCCAGCAGCTTAGACCCGTCGGGACAGGGGAACACTGAAGCTTTCTTT
J: TRBJ1-1
V: TRBV11-3
D: TRBD1
size: -

CDR3: CAWRRQGLSNYGYTF
DNA: TGTGCCTGGAGACGACAGGGGTTATCTAACTATGGCTACACCTTC
J: TRBJ1-2
V: TRBV30
D: TRBD1
size: few

CDR3: CASSSPGQGKDTQYF
DNA: TGTGCCAGCAGCTCCCCCGGACAGGGGAAAGATACGCAGTATTTT
J: TRBJ2-3
V: TRBV7-8
D: TRBD1
size: -

CDR3: CASSPGEGTAEAFF
DNA: TGTGCCAGTAGTCCGGGGGAAGGGACGGCTGAAGCTTTCTTT
J: TRBJ1-1
V: TRBV19
D: -
size: -

CDR3: CASSEATRRNTEAFF
DNA: TGTGCCAGCAGTGAAGCGACTCGTCGGAACACTGAAGCTTTCTTT
J: TRBJ1-1
V: TRBV2
D: -
size: -

CDR3: CASSQDSYPSEQFF
DNA: TGTGCCAGCTCGCAGGACTCTTACCCATCGGAGCAGTTCTTC
J: TRBJ2-1
V: TRBV9
D: -
size: -

CDR3: CASKPNGPYNEQFF
DNA: TGTGCCAGCAAACCAAACGGTCCATACAATGAGCAGTTCTTC
J: TRBJ2-1
V: TRBV28
D: -
size: -

CDR3: CASSPWAGTETQYF
DNA: TGTGCCAGCAGCCCCTGGGCGGGGACAGAGACCCAGTACTTC
J: TRBJ2-5
V: TRBV5-4
D: -
size: -

CDR3: CASSLTGGGPGANVLTF
DNA: TGTGCCAGCAGCTTGACAGGGGGCGGTCCTGGGGCCAACGTCCTGACTTTC
J: TRBJ2-6
V: TRBV5-4
D: TRBD1
size: -

CDR3: CSVPTGAVMTEAFF
DNA: TGCAGCGTCCCGACAGGGGCTGTGATGACTGAAGCTTTCTTT
J: TRBJ1-1
V: TRBV29-1
D: TRBD1
size: -

CDR3: CASNLAGGLQETQYF
DNA: TGTGCCAGCAATCTAGCGGGAGGGCTGCAAGAGACCCAGTACTTC
J: TRBJ2-5
V: TRBV11-3
D: TRBD2
size: -

CDR3: CASSLGAASGGRTDTQYF
DNA: TGTGCCAGCAGCTTGGGGGCGGCTAGCGGGGGGCGCACAGATACGCAGTATTTT
J: TRBJ2-3
V: TRBV5-8
D: TRBD2
size: -

CDR3: CASSFRTSGSGGGELFF
DNA: TGTGCCAGCAGCTTTCGGACTAGCGGGAGCGGAGGCGGGGAGCTGTTTTTT
J: TRBJ2-2
V: TRBV7-2
D: TRBD2
size: -

CDR3: CASSSGQAGRGYNEQFF
DNA: TGTGCCAGCAGCTCCGGACAGGCCGGGAGGGGATACAATGAGCAGTTCTTC
J: TRBJ2-1
V: TRBV7-9
D: -
size: -

CDR3: CATGLAGTGELFF
DNA: TGTGCCACTGGACTAGCGGGGACCGGGGAGCTGTTTTTT
J: TRBJ2-2
V: TRBV4-2
D: TRBD2
size: -

CDR3: CASSSWDRQSTDTQYF
DNA: TGTGCCAGCAGCTCATGGGACAGGCAAAGCACAGATACGCAGTATTTT
J: TRBJ2-3
V: TRBV11-3
D: TRBD1
size: -

CDR3: CASSLQQGYNQPQHF
DNA: TGTGCCAGCAGCTTACAACAGGGCTATAATCAGCCCCAGCATTTT
J: TRBJ1-5
V: TRBV7-2
D: -
size: -

CDR3: CASSTQGINYGYTF
DNA: TGTGCCAGCAGCACACAGGGAATCAACTATGGCTACACCTTC
J: TRBJ1-2
V: TRBV6-5
D: -
size: few

CDR3: CASSLSQVGDKKHF
DNA: TGTGCCAGCAGCTTATCTCAGGTGGGGGACAAAAAACATTTT
J: TRBJ1-5
V: TRBV7-9
D: -
size: -